This passage covers 31 T cell receptor beta chains from one sample sequenced in a study of response to subunit inactivated influenza vaccine. MiXCR was run by TCRdb on the RT-PCR reads, yielding one entry per CDR3 protein. The sample carries about 650,000 distinct CDR3 sequences, 14% recorded once. Source: PBMCs from blood, taken roughly 15 days before vaccination. The receptors here all came from a man aged 45-65 years who received an inactivated influenza vaccine.

This chain uses TRBV4-2 with TRBJ2-1; maybe TRBD1 (5 bases). Germline V CDR1 and CDR2: LGHNA, YNFKEQ. The V end was cut by 0 bases, the J end by 10 bases, with 10 bases between. The CDR3 extends over 13 amino acids. CDR3 sequence: CASSQESRVEQFF. The CDR3 coding sequence is TGTGCCAGCAGCCAAGAGTCCAGGGTCGAGCAGTTCTTC.

This clonotype was seen a few times. The V and J genes are TRBV27 and TRBJ2-7, with TRBD1 matching 8 bases. The ends lost 2 bases at V and 7 bases at J; junction bases unmatched: 7. Looked up from germline, CDR1 is MNHEY and CDR2 is SMNVEV (reference sequence). The CDR3 extends over 14 amino acids. The DNA for the CDR3 is TGTGCCAGCAGTTTACTTCAGGGGGCGCGGGAGCAGTACTTC. Its translation is CASSLLQGAREQYF.

This clonotype turned up a few times. The CDR3 sequence: CASTWSGASTDTQYF. The DNA for the CDR3 is TGTGCCAGCACCTGGAGCGGTGCTAGTACAGATACGCAGTATTTT. V and J are TRBV5-4 and TRBJ2-3, with a tentative D call TRBD2 (5 bases). The CDR3 is 15 amino acids. The germline gives CDR1 SGHNT, CDR2 YYREEE (reference sequence). V was shortened by 6 bases and J by 3 bases, with 17 bases between the two germline ends.

The CDR3 sequence is CAISESGSGYSYEQYF. As DNA, the CDR3 is TGTGCCATCAGTGAGTCTGGTAGCGGGTACTCCTACGAGCAGTACTTC. This chain joins TRBV10-3 and TRBJ2-7; 7 bases match TRBD2. With V trimmed by 0 bases and J by 0 bases, 5 bases remained unmatched. Looked up from germline, CDR1 is ENHRY and CDR2 is SYGVKD. This CDR3 is 16 amino acids long.

A word on this clonotype: This clone may be a read error of a much larger clone one base away. This chain joins TRBV7-2 and TRBJ2-7, with 7 positions matching TRBD2. This CDR3 is built from 16 residues. Germline assignment: CDR1 SGHTA and CDR2 FQGNSA. The CDR3 DNA reads as TGTGCCACCAGCTTAGGCGGTGGCGGGAGTATCTACGAGCAGTACTTC. Translated, it gives CATSLGGGGSIYEQYF.

There are a few counts of this clonotype. The chain uses TRBV2 and TRBJ2-5; D not resolved. This CDR3 is built from 12 residues. In germline, CDR1 is SNHLY, CDR2 FYNNEI. V lost 7 bases, J lost 4 bases, and 10 bases lay in between. CDR3 sequence (DNA): TGTGCCAGCACTTTCTGGGGAGAGACCCAGTACTTC. This gives the protein CASTFWGETQYF.

The V and J genes are TRBV19 and TRBJ2-1; 7 bases agree with TRBD1. Losses at the gene ends were 7 bases for V and 7 bases for J; bases not matched to a gene: 7. The germline CDR1 and CDR2 sequences are LNHDA and SQIVND (reference sequence). The CDR3 extends over 13 amino acids. CDR3 loop: CASTETGKNEQFF. CDR3 in DNA: TGTGCCAGTACGGAGACAGGGAAAAATGAGCAGTTCTTC.

The genes are TRBV3-1 and TRBJ2-7; D is uncertain. Germline lookup yields CDR1 LGHDT and CDR2 YNNKEL (reference sequence). This CDR3 has 15 residues. Trimming shortened V by 11 bases and J by 2 bases, and 22 bases separated the two germline ends. The CDR3 spells CASTLKWGKTYEQYF. CDR3 DNA: TGTGCCTCCACGCTTAAATGGGGAAAGACCTACGAGCAGTACTTC.

This clonotype was seen only a few times. The chain joins TRBV5-1 to TRBJ2-7, with D perhaps matching TRBD1 (5 bases). Germline CDR1 and CDR2: SGHRS and YFSETQ. V lost 0 bases, J lost 2 bases, and 9 bases lay in between. This CDR3 has 14 residues. CDR3: CASSLGRAAYEQYF. The CDR3 DNA sequence: TGCGCCAGCAGCTTGGGCAGGGCGGCCTACGAGCAGTACTTC.

This clonotype has a handful of counts. This chain links TRBV20-1 with TRBJ2-4, with 11 bases fitting TRBD2. V shed 4 bases, J shed 4 bases, and the junction held 3 bases outside the gene matches. Germline V lookup: CDR1 DFQATT, CDR2 SNEGSKA (reference sequence). The length of the CDR3 is 14 residues. The CDR3 coding sequence is TGCAGTGCTATAGCGGGAGGGCCGAAAAACATTCAGTACTTC. Translating gives CSAIAGGPKNIQYF.

The gene calls are TRBV5-1 and TRBJ1-5, with D possibly TRBD1 on 6 matching bases. The germline V gene encodes CDR1 SGHRS and CDR2 YFSETQ. V gave up 5 bases and J gave up 0 bases, with 9 bases separating them. The CDR3 is 14 amino acids. The CDR3 DNA sequence: TGCGCCAGCAGTCCAGGGGTTAGCAATCAGCCCCAGCATTTT. Its protein is CASSPGVSNQPQHF.

The rearrangement links TRBV29-1 to TRBJ2-1, with TRBD1 identical over 7 bases. The CDR3 is 13 residues long. Germline CDR1 and CDR2: SQVTM and ANQGSEA. The ends lost 3 bases at V and 4 bases at J; junction bases unmatched: 3. Here the CDR3 reads CSVEVQGYNEQFF. As DNA, the CDR3 is TGCAGCGTTGAGGTACAGGGGTACAATGAGCAGTTCTTC.

This clonotype showed up just once. The rearrangement uses TRBV4-1 and TRBJ2-2, with TRBD2 matching 8 bases. The CDR3 spans 16 residues. V lost 3 bases to trimming and J lost 0 bases; unmatched junction nucleotides: 3. Germline CDR1 is MGHRA and CDR2 is YSYEKL. CDR3 bases: TGCGCCAGCAGCCACGGGGGGGTCGCGAACACCGGGGAGCTGTTTTTT. This gives the protein CASSHGGVANTGELFF.

The V call is TRBV9, the J call TRBJ2-5; D possibly corresponds to TRBD2 (5 bases). With 4 bases removed from V and 6 bases from J, the gap between germline ends came to 13 bases. This CDR3 contains 13 residues. The V gene's germline CDR1 is SGDLS and CDR2 YYNGEE. The CDR3 region has the DNA TGTGCCAGCAGCCCGGGATCCCCGAAGACCCAGTACTTC. Amino acids: CASSPGSPKTQYF.

This clonotype appeared a few times. This rearrangement joins TRBV7-2 to TRBJ2-1; D is perhaps TRBD1 (6 bases). The CDR3 length is 14 residues. Trimming cost V 9 bases and J 3 bases, with 15 bases left between them. The V gene's germline CDR1 is SGHTA and CDR2 FQGNSA. The CDR3 here is CASVRDTSYNEQFF. The CDR3 DNA reads TGTGCCAGTGTCCGGGACACGAGCTACAATGAGCAGTTCTTC.

This clonotype occurred many times. The chain couples TRBV2 to TRBJ2-7; no clear D. CDR3 length: 13 amino acids. Germline V gene data show CDR1 as SNHLY and CDR2 as FYNNEI. V dropped 5 bases and J dropped 2 bases, with 10 bases sitting between them. The CDR3 region is CASSPSGTYEQYF. CDR3 nucleotide sequence: TGTGCCAGCAGTCCCTCGGGTACCTACGAGCAGTACTTC.

The chain couples TRBV28 to TRBJ2-7; D unclear. The CDR3 has 11 residues. From germline, CDR1 is MDHEN and CDR2 SYDVKM. Deletions cut 6 bases from V and 5 bases from J, with 8 bases between. CDR3 coding DNA: TGTGCCAGCAGGAAGGAGAACGAGCAGTACTTC. Translating gives CASRKENEQYF.

This chain links TRBV19 with TRBJ1-1, with TRBD1 matching 9 bases. CDR1 and CDR2 (germline): LNHDA, SQIVND (reference sequence). The V gene end was trimmed by 5 bases and the J gene end by 0 bases; junction bases not matched to a gene: 7. The CDR3 totals 16 residues. CDR3 region: CASSFGQGLMNTEAFF. In nucleotides, the CDR3 is TGTGCCAGTAGTTTCGGACAGGGGCTCATGAACACTGAAGCTTTCTTT.

This clonotype occurred a few times. The chain employs TRBV7-9 and TRBJ2-3; no reliable D call. CDR3 length equals 16 residues. The germline CDR1 and CDR2 sequences are SEHNR and FQNEAQ (reference sequence). Between the trimmed V and J ends, which lost 0 bases and 0 bases, there was a span of 10 bases. DNA of the CDR3: TGTGCCAGCAGCTTAGCCCAGGTTCATAGCACAGATACGCAGTATTTT. It codes for CASSLAQVHSTDTQYF.

The chain has TRBV15 and TRBJ2-5; no firm D call. Germline loops: CDR1 LNHNV, CDR2 YYDKDF (reference sequence). The CDR3 has 13 residues. V was trimmed by 0 bases and J by 5 bases, leaving 7 bases between them. CDR3 nucleotides: TGTGCCACCAGCAGAGATCAATTGGAGACCCAGTACTTC. This encodes CATSRDQLETQYF.

The V call is TRBV20-1, the J call TRBJ2-7; D unresolved. The CDR3 contains 15 residues. V gave up 1 base and J gave up 1 base, with 14 bases separating them. Germline CDR1 and CDR2: DFQATT and SNEGSKA (reference sequence). The CDR3 DNA is TGCAGTGCTAGAGTACGCAGCGCGGTGTCCTACGAGCAGTACTTC. It codes for CSARVRSAVSYEQYF.

This clonotype turned up a few times. The chain uses TRBV4-1 and TRBJ2-1; D might be TRBD1 or TRBD2, each matching 5 bases. The CDR3 runs to 19 residues. Germline-derived CDR1 and CDR2 are MGHRA and YSYEKL. V was pared by 1 base and J by 6 bases, with 25 bases between. CDR3 nucleotide sequence: TGCGCCAGCAGCCAAGTTGCCCTCCGAGTGGGAATGAGGGGCAATGAGCAGTTCTTC. It translates to CASSQVALRVGMRGNEQFF.

At least ten counts were recorded for this clonotype. J is TRBJ2-2 and V is TRBV5-1; D uncertain. V shed 1 base and J shed 3 bases, with 4 bases lying between them. In germline, CDR1 is SGHRS, CDR2 YFSETQ. CDR3 size: 13 residues. CDR3 amino acids: CASSLSDTGELFF. CDR3 bases: TGCGCCAGCAGCTTGTCAGACACCGGGGAGCTGTTTTTT.

A few counts support this clonotype. V and J are TRBV28 and TRBJ2-1; D remains unclear. Germline V CDR1 and CDR2: MDHEN, SYDVKM. V lost 8 bases to trimming and J lost 1 base, with 9 bases between them. CDR3 size: 13 residues. As DNA, the CDR3 is TGTGCCAGCGGACGGCATTCCTACAATGAGCAGTTCTTC. It is translated as CASGRHSYNEQFF.

This clonotype was counted a few times. The V gene is TRBV28, the J gene TRBJ2-1; 9 bases are a match to TRBD2. With 2 bases clipped from V and 3 bases from J, the junction kept 5 bases outside the gene matches. The CDR3 totals 16 residues. The germline V gene encodes CDR1 MDHEN and CDR2 SYDVKM. The CDR3: CASSLLAGNYYNEQFF. CDR3 sequence (DNA): TGTGCCAGCAGTTTACTAGCGGGAAATTACTACAATGAGCAGTTCTTC.

The rearrangement joins TRBV5-1 to TRBJ2-3; D perhaps matches TRBD2 (6 bases). The V end was cut by 4 bases, the J end by 4 bases, with 10 bases between. The length of the CDR3 is 13 residues. The germline V gene encodes CDR1 SGHRS and CDR2 YFSETQ. CDR3 residues: CASSGEEADTQYF. CDR3 bases: TGCGCCAGCAGCGGGGAGGAGGCAGATACGCAGTATTTT.

This clonotype turned up a few times. V usage is TRBV12-3 or TRBV12-4 and J usage is TRBJ1-5; possible D gene TRBD1, 5 bases. Between the trimmed V and J ends, which lost 3 bases and 6 bases, there was a span of 12 bases. CDR3 length: 14 residues. The CDR3 DNA reads TGTGCCAGCAGTTTCCAAGGGGCTGGTCAGCCCCAGCATTTT. Translation: CASSFQGAGQPQHF.

This clonotype was seen repeatedly, ten times or more. The rearrangement joins TRBV6-5 to TRBJ2-7, with TRBD2 identical over 9 bases. Germline CDR1 is MNHEY and CDR2 is SVGAGI. The V segment lost 6 bases and the J segment 3 bases; nucleotides outside the gene matches: 9. The CDR3 covers 15 residues. In DNA form, the CDR3 reads TGTGCCAGCAGCTACGGACTAGCGAAAAACTACGAGCAGTACTTC. Its translation is CASSYGLAKNYEQYF.

This clonotype was found many times. This chain joins TRBV6-1 and TRBJ2-4, with no clear D. Trimming took off 5 bases at V and 1 base at J, with 9 bases between the two ends. The CDR3 has 14 amino acids. Germline assignment: CDR1 MNHNS and CDR2 SASEGT. Here the CDR3 DNA reads TGTGCCAGCAGTACCTCCCCGGCCAAAAACATTCAGTACTTC. Encoded protein: CASSTSPAKNIQYF.

Only a few counts were recorded for this clonotype. The rearrangement uses TRBV6-2 or TRBV6-3 and TRBJ1-2, with 10 bases lining up with TRBD1. From germline, CDR1 is MNHEY and CDR2 SVGEGT. The trim removed 5 bases at V and 4 bases at J, leaving 13 bases unmatched. This CDR3 contains 17 residues. The DNA of the CDR3 is TGTGCCAGCAGTCCGCGAACGACAGGGGGCCAAATCTATGGCTACACCTTC. As protein: CASSPRTTGGQIYGYTF.

V is TRBV20-1 and J is TRBJ1-6; D is uncertain. CDR1 is DFQATT, CDR2 SNEGSKA, per germline (reference sequence). CDR3 length: 14 amino acids. V was pared by 3 bases and J by 8 bases, with 14 bases between. The CDR3 spells CSARPAGGYSPLHF. CDR3 nucleotide sequence: TGCAGTGCTAGGCCAGCCGGAGGGTATTCACCCCTCCACTTT.